These 11 T cell receptor beta chains were all obtained from the same sample, sequenced in a study of beta chain features in type 1 diabetes. The entirety of the isolated RNA underwent reverse transcription, so expressed TCRB transcripts were sequenced. The repertoire was sequenced with immunoSEQ multiplex PCR; TCRdb's copy has only in-frame clones and lacks some. The table shows fewer than 350,000 clones, with approximately 8% occurring only once. Source material: central memory CD4+ T cells from blood. The receptors stem from a young woman in good health.

The V gene is TRBV2, the J gene TRBJ1-1; 7 positions match TRBD1. CDR3 size: 13 residues. Germline trimming cut 7 bases from V and 5 bases from J; bases unmatched to any gene: 7. Germline V gives CDR1 SNHLY, CDR2 FYNNEI. The CDR3 nucleotides read TGTGCCAGCACCGACAGGGAGGGGACTGAAGCTTTCTTT. The encoded protein is CASTDREGTEAFF.

The chain couples TRBV7-2 to TRBJ1-1; D is uncertain. V was pared by 6 bases and J by 5 bases, with 10 bases between. CDR3 length equals 12 residues. Germline-derived CDR1 and CDR2 are SGHTA and FQGNSA. The chain's CDR3 is CASRAPGTEAFF. The CDR3 DNA is TGTGCCAGCAGAGCACCGGGGACTGAAGCTTTCTTT. Based on the CDR3 plus reference TRBV7-2 and TRBJ1-1, the full variable domain is GAGVSQSPSNKVTEKGKDVELRCDPISGHTALYWYRQSLGQGLEFLIYFQGNSAPDKSGLPSDRFSAERTGGSVSTLTIQRTQQEDSAVYLCASRAPGTEAFFGQGTRLTVV.

This clone was seen a few times. V gene TRBV28 combines with J gene TRBJ1-6; TRBD1 matches at 8 bases. The CDR3 is 14 residues long. Trimming cost V 6 bases and J 9 bases; bases outside gene matches: 7. Germline lookup yields CDR1 MDHEN and CDR2 SYDVKM. DNA for the CDR3: TGTGCCAGCAGCGTCCTACAGGGGGGTTCACCCCTCCACTTT. This codes for CASSVLQGGSPLHF.

V gene TRBV18 combines with J gene TRBJ1-2; a possible D gene is TRBD1 (6 bases). CDR1 KGHSH and CDR2 LQKENI come from the germline V gene. The ends were cut back, 5 bases at V and 4 bases at J, with 20 bases in the middle. CDR3 length: 16 residues. As DNA, the CDR3 is TGTGCCAGCTCAGTACAACAGGGTTCGGACCTCTATGGCTACACCTTC. Translation gives CASSVQQGSDLYGYTF.

J is TRBJ1-1 and V is TRBV28, with TRBD1 identical over 7 bases. After removal of 2 bases from V and 5 bases from J, the junction contained 8 bases not matched to a gene. The CDR3 covers 15 residues. Germline lookup yields CDR1 MDHEN and CDR2 SYDVKM. CDR3 DNA sequence: TGTGCCAGCAGTTTAGGTGGCGACAGGGAGACTGAAGCTTTCTTT. It specifies CASSLGGDRETEAFF.

This clone turned up a few times. V gene TRBV9 combines with J gene TRBJ2-3; weak D call: TRBD2 (6 bases). The ends were cut back, 0 bases at V and 0 bases at J, with 8 bases in the middle. The CDR3 is 15 residues long. The germline V gene has CDR1 SGDLS and CDR2 YYNGEE. CDR3 sequence reads: CASSVGRDSTDTQYF. The CDR3 DNA follows: TGTGCCAGCAGCGTAGGGAGGGATAGCACAGATACGCAGTATTTT. Based on the CDR3 plus reference TRBV9 and TRBJ2-3, the full variable domain is DSGVTQTPKHLITATGQRVTLRCSPRSGDLSVYWYQQSLDQGLQFLIQYYNGEERAKGNILERFSAQQFPDLHSELNLSSLELGDSALYFCASSVGRDSTDTQYFGPGTRLTVL.

The sample holds a few counts of this clone. A much larger clone is a single base away; this may be a read error. The genes are TRBV13 and TRBJ1-1, with D hard to call. The CDR3 has 12 amino acids. Trimming took off 1 base at V and 3 bases at J, with 3 bases between the two ends. Germline assignment: CDR1 PRHDT and CDR2 FYEKMQ (reference sequence). The CDR3 DNA is TGTGCCAGCAGCTTAGAGGACACTGAAGCTTTCTTT. Translating it yields CASSLEDTEAFF. Full variable domain (rest looked up from reference TRBV13 and TRBJ1-1): AAGVIQSPRHLIKEKRETATLKCYPIPRHDTVYWYQQGPGQDPQFLISFYEKMQSDKGSIPDRFSAQQFSDYHSELNMSSLELGDSALYFCASSLEDTEAFFGQGTRLTVV.

Remarks on this clone: At the DNA level, this CDR3 is encoded by other sequences in the same sample as well. CDR3 in amino acids: CASSYTGITYEQYV. The CDR3 bases are TGTGCCAGCAGCTACACCGGAATAACCTACGAGCAGTACGTC. The chain employs TRBV7-8 and TRBJ2-7, with D unresolved. Germline CDR1 and CDR2: SGHVS and FQNEAQ. Trimming left V 4 bases short and J 2 bases short, with 12 bases between. The CDR3 sequence is 14 residues long.

This rearrangement joins TRBV5-4 to TRBJ1-2, with D tentatively TRBD1 (6 bases). The CDR3 contains 14 residues. Trimming stripped 3 bases from V and 4 bases from J, with 13 bases between. Germline lookup yields CDR1 SGHNT and CDR2 YYREEE (reference sequence). The CDR3, as DNA: TGTGCCAGCAGCTCCTATACAGGGTCCTATGGCTACACCTTC. Its translation: CASSSYTGSYGYTF.

The CDR3 region is CASSFQADQPQHF. In DNA form, the CDR3 reads TGCGCCAGCAGCTTCCAGGCGGATCAGCCCCAGCATTTT. V and J are TRBV5-1 and TRBJ1-5; D unclear. The V gene's germline CDR1 is SGHRS and CDR2 YFSETQ. This CDR3 is 13 amino acids long. Trimming removed 2 bases at V and 5 bases at J, with 8 bases between.

This chain joins TRBV7-2 and TRBJ2-1, with D uncertain. Germline V CDR1 and CDR2: SGHTA, FQGNSA. The V end was cut by 1 base, the J end by 7 bases, with 8 bases between. This CDR3 contains 13 residues. DNA for the CDR3: TGTGCCAGCAGCTTAGACCCAATGAATGAGCAGTTCTTC. Translating gives CASSLDPMNEQFF.